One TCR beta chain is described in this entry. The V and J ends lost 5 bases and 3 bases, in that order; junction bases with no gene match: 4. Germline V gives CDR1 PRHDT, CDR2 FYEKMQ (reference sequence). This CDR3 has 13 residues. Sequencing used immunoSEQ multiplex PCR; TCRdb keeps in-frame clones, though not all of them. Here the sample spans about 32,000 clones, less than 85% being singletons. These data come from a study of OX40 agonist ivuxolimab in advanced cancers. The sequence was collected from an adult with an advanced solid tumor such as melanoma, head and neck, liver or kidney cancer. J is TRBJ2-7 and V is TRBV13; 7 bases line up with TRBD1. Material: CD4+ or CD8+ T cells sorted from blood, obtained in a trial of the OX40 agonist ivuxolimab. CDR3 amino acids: CASSPGTVYEQYF. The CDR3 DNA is TGTGCCAGCAGCCCGGGGACAGTCTACGAGCAGTACTTC.